A single sample is the source of the 11 T cell receptor beta chains below, sequenced in a study of OX40 agonist ivuxolimab in advanced cancers. This table comes from immunoSEQ multiplex PCR, and its TCRdb copy is limited to in-frame clones, with some not included. The data show approximately 40,000 clones, 65% to 90% seen once. Sequenced material: CD4+ or CD8+ T cells sorted from blood, taken in a trial of the OX40 agonist ivuxolimab. Receptor source: an adult with an advanced solid tumor such as melanoma, head and neck, liver or kidney cancer.

The chain is built from TRBV28 and TRBJ2-1; D remains ambiguous. From germline, CDR1 is MDHEN and CDR2 SYDVKM. Trimming left V 5 bases short and J 8 bases short, with 10 bases between. The CDR3 runs to 12 residues. The CDR3 is CASSPGLHEQFF. The DNA for the CDR3 is TGTGCCAGCAGTCCCGGGTTGCATGAGCAGTTCTTC. Supplemented by reference TRBV28 and TRBJ2-1, the full variable domain reads DVKVTQSSRYLVKRTGEKVFLECVQDMDHENMFWYRQDPGLGLRLIYFSYDVKMKEKGDIPEGYSVSREKKERFSLILESASTNQTSMYLCASSPGLHEQFFGPGTRLTVL.

The chain's CDR3 is CASSSGTSSYEQYF. The CDR3, as DNA: TGCGCCAGCAGCTCCGGGACTTCAAGCTACGAGCAGTACTTC. The V call is TRBV5-1, the J call TRBJ2-7, with a weak D call TRBD2 (6 bases). Germline CDR1 and CDR2: SGHRS and YFSETQ. Trimming removed 3 bases from V and 3 bases from J, with 13 bases in between. The CDR3 is 14 amino acids. Full variable domain (rest looked up from reference TRBV5-1 and TRBJ2-7): KAGVTQTPRYLIKTRGQQVTLSCSPISGHRSVSWYQQTPGQGLQFLFEYFSETQRNKGNFPGRFSGRQFSNSRSEMNVSTLELGDSALYLCASSSGTSSYEQYFGPGTRLTVT.

This clone was seen a single time. V gene TRBV13 combines with J gene TRBJ2-1; TRBD1 is a possible D gene (7 bases). The CDR3 has 15 residues. Between the trimmed V and J ends, which lost 3 bases and 3 bases, there was a span of 12 bases. From germline, CDR1 is PRHDT and CDR2 FYEKMQ (reference sequence). DNA of the CDR3: TGTGCCAGCAGCTTCCAGGGGGGAAGCTACAATGAGCAGTTCTTC. Protein product: CASSFQGGSYNEQFF. Filled out from reference TRBV13 and TRBJ2-1, the complete variable domain reads AAGVIQSPRHLIKEKRETATLKCYPIPRHDTVYWYQQGPGQDPQFLISFYEKMQSDKGSIPDRFSAQQFSDYHSELNMSSLELGDSALYFCASSFQGGSYNEQFFGPGTRLTVL.

The gene calls are TRBV27 and TRBJ2-7, with 7 nucleotides matching TRBD2. V was clipped by 2 bases and J by 11 bases; unmatched bases: 12. CDR1 and CDR2 (germline): MNHEY, SMNVEV (reference sequence). The CDR3 covers 14 residues. CDR3 sequence reads: CASSLAGATEWEYF. The DNA of the CDR3 is TGTGCCAGCAGTTTAGCGGGAGCGACCGAGTGGGAGTACTTC.

The gene calls are TRBV7-8 and TRBJ2-7; D gene unclear. Trimming cost V 1 base and J 3 bases, with 10 bases left between them. In germline, CDR1 is SGHVS, CDR2 FQNEAQ. CDR3 length equals 14 residues. The CDR3 region is CASSLGRYVYEQYF. The CDR3 bases are TGTGCCAGCAGCTTAGGTCGGTATGTCTACGAGCAGTACTTC. The complete variable domain, with remaining parts taken from reference TRBV7-8 and TRBJ2-7, reads GAGVSQSPRYKVAKRGQDVALRCDPISGHVSLFWYQQALGQGPEFLTYFQNEAQLDKSGLPSDRFFAERPEGSVSTLKIQRTQQEDSAVYLCASSLGRYVYEQYFGPGTRLTVT.

The V gene is TRBV27, the J gene TRBJ2-7, with D uncertain. This CDR3 is built from 13 residues. The germline V gene encodes CDR1 MNHEY and CDR2 SMNVEV (reference sequence). V lost 3 bases and J lost 4, with 10 bases in between. CDR3 in amino acids: CASSFGLRYEQYF. The CDR3 DNA reads as TGTGCCAGCAGTTTTGGTTTACGATACGAGCAGTACTTC.

The chain recombines TRBV30 with TRBJ1-4; perhaps TRBD1 as D (5 bases). The V gene's germline CDR1 is GTSNPN and CDR2 SVGIG (reference sequence). V lost 3 bases to trimming and J lost 0 bases, with 26 bases between them. This CDR3 is 20 amino acids long. The chain's CDR3 is CAWSDERVRRAIATNEKLFF. Written as DNA, the CDR3 is TGTGCCTGGAGCGACGAAAGAGTTCGCAGGGCTATAGCAACTAATGAAAAACTGTTTTTT. Based on the CDR3 plus reference TRBV30 and TRBJ1-4, the full variable domain is SQTIHQWPATLVQPVGSPLSLECTVEGTSNPNLYWYRQAAGRGLQLLFYSVGIGQISSEVPQNLSASRPQDRQFILSSKKLLLSDSGFYLCAWSDERVRRAIATNEKLFFGSGTQLSVL.

The V call is TRBV5-1, the J call TRBJ2-1; a weak D match, TRBD2 (5 bases). CDR3 length: 14 residues. Germline V gives CDR1 SGHRS, CDR2 YFSETQ. Trimming shortened V by 5 bases and J by 3 bases, and 12 bases separated the two germline ends. The CDR3 DNA sequence: TGCGCCAGCAGTTTTGCCGGAGGCTACAATGAGCAGTTCTTC. It translates to CASSFAGGYNEQFF.

This clone occurred once. The rearrangement joins TRBV7-7 to TRBJ2-6, with D uncertain. Per germline, CDR1 SSHAT and CDR2 FNYEAQ (reference sequence). V lost 6 bases to trimming and J lost 5 bases, with 11 bases between them. The CDR3 length is 14 residues. CDR3 DNA: TGTGCCAGCAGGCCACAAAGTCGGGCCAACGTCCTGACTTTC. This encodes CASRPQSRANVLTF.

In DNA, the CDR3 is TGTGCCAGCAGCGGGGGGACAGGGGCGGATACGCAGTATTTT. It translates to CASSGGTGADTQYF. The chain has TRBV5-4 and TRBJ2-3; TRBD1 aligns across 10 bases. This CDR3 comprises 14 residues. J gave up 6 bases and V 4 bases, and 5 bases lay outside the gene matches. Germline CDR1 SGHNT, CDR2 YYREEE (reference sequence).

This chain joins TRBV29-1 and TRBJ1-2, with D possibly TRBD1 on 5 matching bases. The CDR3 sequence is 16 residues long. Trimming took off 1 base at V and 0 bases at J, with 15 bases between the two ends. Germline V gives CDR1 SQVTM, CDR2 ANQGSEA. The CDR3 DNA is TGCAGCGTTGAAGGGGGGGAGACTACTACTAACTATGGCTACACCTTC. Protein sequence: CSVEGGETTTNYGYTF.